This entry lists 19 T cell receptor beta chains sequenced from one sample in a study of T cell responses to AZD1222 COVID-19 vaccine. The data were produced by immunoSEQ multiplex PCR, yet TCRdb's version contains in-frame clones alone and is incomplete. The repertoire holds fewer than 150,000 clones, with around 94% as singletons. The sample in question was peripheral blood, obtained 28 days after the second AZD1222 dose. The receptor source for this set is an adult who received the AZD1222 COVID-19 vaccine.

The rearrangement links TRBV19 to TRBJ2-3; D is perhaps TRBD2 (5 bases). This CDR3 is 14 amino acids long. The V gene's germline CDR1 is LNHDA and CDR2 SQIVND (reference sequence). Trimming removed 3 bases from V and 4 bases from J, with 11 bases in between. The CDR3, as DNA: TGTGCCAGTAGTATGGCGGGTTTCGCAGATACGCAGTATTTT. Its protein is CASSMAGFADTQYF. The full variable domain, rest sourced from reference TRBV19 and TRBJ2-3, is DGGITQSPKYLFRKEGQNVTLSCEQNLNHDAMYWYRQDPGQGLRLIYYSQIVNDFQKGDIAEGYSVSREKKESFPLTVTSAQKNPTAFYLCASSMAGFADTQYFGPGTRLTVL.

The chain recombines TRBV9 with TRBJ1-2; D call uncertain. V lost 2 bases to trimming and J lost 2 bases, with 7 bases between them. The CDR3 contains 13 residues. The germline CDR1 and CDR2 sequences are SGDLS and YYNGEE. CDR3 nucleotide sequence: TGTGCCAGCAGCGTGGTTGACAACTATGGCTACACCTTC. This encodes CASSVVDNYGYTF. The whole variable domain, filled in from reference TRBV9 and TRBJ1-2, reads DSGVTQTPKHLITATGQRVTLRCSPRSGDLSVYWYQQSLDQGLQFLIQYYNGEERAKGNILERFSAQQFPDLHSELNLSSLELGDSALYFCASSVVDNYGYTFGSGTRLTVV.

The chain employs TRBV7-9 and TRBJ2-4; weak D call: TRBD1 (5 bases). Trimming shortened V by 1 base and J by 8 bases, and 12 bases separated the two germline ends. The CDR3 consists of 14 residues. Germline CDR1 and CDR2: SEHNR and FQNEAQ (reference sequence). The CDR3 DNA is TGTGCCAGCAGCTTAGGGGGCCCGGGCCACATTCAGTACTTC. Its protein is CASSLGGPGHIQYF.

J is TRBJ2-1 and V is TRBV7-9; 12 bases are a match to TRBD2. J lost 6 bases, V lost 5 bases, and 8 bases had no gene match. There are 16 residues in the CDR3. The germline V gene has CDR1 SEHNR and CDR2 FQNEAQ (reference sequence). This chain's CDR3 is CASSPPTSGSVNEQFF. The CDR3 bases are TGTGCCAGCAGCCCCCCGACTAGCGGGAGTGTCAATGAGCAGTTCTTC.

The J gene is TRBJ2-1, the V gene TRBV3-1 (or the pseudogene TRBV3-2); TRBD1 might be the D (5 bases). Trimming shortened V by 4 bases and J by 7 bases, and 11 bases separated the two germline ends. From germline, CDR1 is LGHDT and CDR2 YNNKEL (reference sequence). The CDR3 consists of 13 residues. CDR3 region: CASSPDTGNEQFF. The CDR3 DNA reads as TGTGCCAGCAGCCCGGACACCGGGAATGAGCAGTTCTTC.

The CDR3 is CASSPPGLGRAGNTIYF. The CDR3 DNA is TGTGCCAGCAGCCCGCCTGGTCTGGGCAGGGCTGGAAACACCATATATTTT. The genes are TRBV7-9 and TRBJ1-3, with a possible D match to TRBD1 (5 bases). CDR3 size: 17 residues. Germline V gives CDR1 SEHNR, CDR2 FQNEAQ (reference sequence). V was shortened by 5 bases and J by 2 bases, with 19 bases between the two germline ends.

The chain joins TRBV7-2 to TRBJ1-2; no clear D. Trimming took 1 base from V and 5 from J, leaving 11 bases between them. Germline V gene lookup returns CDR1 SGHTA and CDR2 FQGNSA. CDR3 length: 14 amino acids. The CDR3 is CASSLGGMEYGYTF. The CDR3 DNA sequence: TGTGCCAGCAGCTTAGGAGGGATGGAGTATGGCTACACCTTC.

The chain joins TRBV7-9 to TRBJ2-7, with D hard to call. The CDR3 has 13 amino acids. Trimming removed 5 bases at V and 2 bases at J, with 10 bases between. CDR1 and CDR2 (germline): SEHNR, FQNEAQ (reference sequence). The CDR3 region is CASSHGPTYEQYF. CDR3 in DNA: TGTGCCAGCAGCCACGGGCCGACCTACGAGCAGTACTTC. Combining the CDR3 with reference TRBV7-9 and TRBJ2-7 gives the whole variable domain DTGVSQNPRHKITKRGQNVTFRCDPISEHNRLYWYRQTLGQGPEFLTYFQNEAQLEKSRLLSDRFSAERPKGSFSTLEIQRTEQGDSAMYLCASSHGPTYEQYFGPGTRLTVT.

The chain carries TRBV9 and TRBJ1-5; D remains ambiguous. Germline values: CDR1 SGDLS, CDR2 YYNGEE. The CDR3 covers 13 residues. V was pared by 0 bases and J by 11 bases, with 12 bases between. The chain's CDR3 is CASSVGVEGSQHF. CDR3 coding DNA: TGTGCCAGCAGCGTAGGGGTAGAAGGTTCCCAGCATTTT.

The chain couples TRBV19 to TRBJ1-2, with 7 bases lining up with TRBD1. The germline CDR1 and CDR2 sequences are LNHDA and SQIVND (reference sequence). The junction had 12 bases not matched to a gene; V was cut back by 0 bases and J by 8 bases. This CDR3 has 16 residues. CDR3 region: CASSIEVDRMSRGYTF. CDR3 DNA sequence: TGTGCCAGTAGTATAGAAGTGGACAGGATGTCGCGAGGCTACACCTTC.

A single count supports this clone. The gene calls are TRBV28 and TRBJ1-1; 11 nucleotides agree with TRBD1. Per germline, CDR1 MDHEN and CDR2 SYDVKM. The CDR3 length is 16 residues. V gave up 6 bases and J gave up 10 bases; unmatched junction bases: 16. The CDR3 loop reads CASSTKMGQGGRGAFF. CDR3 sequence (DNA): TGTGCCAGCAGCACTAAAATGGGACAGGGGGGCCGGGGAGCTTTCTTT.

J is TRBJ2-3 and V is TRBV4-2; possibly TRBD2 for D (5 bases). The CDR3 sequence is 17 residues long. V shed 0 bases and J shed 6 bases, with 19 bases lying between them. Germline V gene lookup returns CDR1 LGHNA and CDR2 YNFKEQ. The CDR3 DNA sequence: TGTGCCAGCAGCCAAGATAGTGACTCTAGCATCGCGGATACGCAGTATTTT. Translated, it gives CASSQDSDSSIADTQYF.

This sequence joins TRBV19 and TRBJ2-7, with TRBD2 as a possible D gene (6 bases). The CDR3 consists of 15 residues. Deletions cut 1 base from V and 2 bases from J, with 12 bases between. CDR1 is LNHDA and CDR2 is SQIVND in the germline V gene (reference sequence). CDR3 sequence (DNA): TGTGCCAGTAGTATAGGGGGGACTGTCGCCTACGAGCAGTACTTC. Encoded protein: CASSIGGTVAYEQYF.

The rearrangement joins TRBV11-3 to TRBJ2-2, with D possibly TRBD1 on 5 matching bases. Per the germline V gene, CDR1 is SGHNT and CDR2 is YENEEA. V was shortened by 4 bases and J by 2 bases, with 11 bases between the two germline ends. This CDR3 region has 15 residues. Here the CDR3 reads CASSSRTLNTGELFF. In nucleotides, the CDR3 is TGTGCCAGCAGCTCCCGGACATTAAACACCGGGGAGCTGTTTTTT.

This CDR3 is CASSDGTGGHNEQFF. In nucleotides, the CDR3 is TGTGCCAGCAGCGACGGGACAGGGGGCCACAATGAGCAGTTCTTC. V and J are TRBV6-2 or TRBV6-3 and TRBJ2-1; 12 nucleotides agree with TRBD1. Germline V CDR1 and CDR2: MNHEY, SVGEGT. There are 15 residues in the CDR3. With 6 bases clipped from V and 5 bases from J, the junction kept 5 bases outside the gene matches.

The genes are TRBV24-1 and TRBJ2-7; possibly TRBD2 for D (6 bases). Germline CDR1 KGHDR, CDR2 SFDVKD. V was clipped by 3 bases and J by 5 bases, with 19 bases between them. The CDR3 has 16 amino acids. CDR3 sequence reads: CATSDGSGGSFHEQYF. In nucleotides, the CDR3 is TGTGCCACCAGTGATGGGTCCGGAGGGTCGTTCCACGAGCAGTACTTC.

CDR3 loop: CASSFRRGREETQYF. CDR3 nucleotides: TGTGCCAGCAGTTTTCGCAGGGGGCGAGAAGAGACCCAGTACTTC. This chain uses TRBV27 with TRBJ2-5; 8 nucleotides line up with TRBD1. CDR1 MNHEY and CDR2 SMNVEV come from the germline V gene (reference sequence). The V gene end was trimmed by 3 bases and the J gene end by 3 bases; junction bases not matched to a gene: 6. The CDR3 has 15 amino acids.

J is TRBJ2-6 and V is TRBV6-5; D not certain. This CDR3 spans 16 amino acids. The V and J ends lost 0 bases and 0 bases respectively, with 6 bases between them. Germline V gives CDR1 MNHEY, CDR2 SVGAGI. Written as DNA, the CDR3 is TGTGCCAGCAGTTACTCGGGAATCTCTGGGGCCAACGTCCTGACTTTC. It translates to CASSYSGISGANVLTF.

This chain connects TRBV19 to TRBJ2-3; D is unresolved. Trimming removed 5 bases at V and 0 bases at J, with 12 bases between. The CDR3 length is 15 residues. Germline V gives CDR1 LNHDA, CDR2 SQIVND (reference sequence). This chain's CDR3 is CASSEPWASTDTQYF. The CDR3 coding sequence is TGTGCCAGTAGTGAACCGTGGGCTAGCACAGATACGCAGTATTTT.